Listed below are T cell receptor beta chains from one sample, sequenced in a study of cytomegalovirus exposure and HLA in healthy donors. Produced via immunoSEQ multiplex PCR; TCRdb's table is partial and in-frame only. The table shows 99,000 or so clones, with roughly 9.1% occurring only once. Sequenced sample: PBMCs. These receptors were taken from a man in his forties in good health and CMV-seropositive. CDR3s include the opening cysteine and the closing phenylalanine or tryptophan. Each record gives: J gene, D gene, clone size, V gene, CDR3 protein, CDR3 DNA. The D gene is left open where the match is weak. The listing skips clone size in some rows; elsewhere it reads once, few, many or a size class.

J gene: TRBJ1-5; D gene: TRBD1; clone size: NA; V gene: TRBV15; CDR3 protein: CATSQTGRSNQPQHF; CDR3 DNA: TGTGCCACCAGTCAGACAGGGAGAAGCAATCAGCCCCAGCATTTT
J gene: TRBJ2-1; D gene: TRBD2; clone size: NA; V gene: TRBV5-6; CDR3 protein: CASSRGTSGTNEQFF; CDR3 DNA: TGTGCCAGCAGCCGCGGGACTAGCGGAACGAATGAGCAGTTCTTC
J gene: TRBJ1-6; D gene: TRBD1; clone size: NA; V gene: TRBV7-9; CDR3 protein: CASSAFGTGNSPLHF; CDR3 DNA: TGTGCCAGCAGCGCATTTGGGACAGGGAATTCACCCCTCCACTTT
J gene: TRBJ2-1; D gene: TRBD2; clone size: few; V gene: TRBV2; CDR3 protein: CASSELAGGEDNEQFF; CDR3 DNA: TGTGCCAGCAGTGAATTGGCGGGAGGAGAAGACAATGAGCAGTTCTTC
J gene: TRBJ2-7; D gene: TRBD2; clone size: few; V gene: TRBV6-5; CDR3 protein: CASSYSAGGGSYEQYF; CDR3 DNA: TGTGCCAGCAGTTACTCGGCGGGAGGGGGTTCCTACGAGCAGTACTTC
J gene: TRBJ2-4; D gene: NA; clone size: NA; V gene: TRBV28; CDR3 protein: CASSFPAQGGQNIQYF; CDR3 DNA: TGTGCCAGCAGTTTCCCCGCACAGGGGGGGCAAAACATTCAGTACTTC
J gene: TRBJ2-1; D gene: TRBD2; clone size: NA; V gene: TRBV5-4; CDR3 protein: CASSFLAGNPSNEQFF; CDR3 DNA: TGTGCCAGCAGCTTCCTAGCGGGAAACCCCTCCAATGAGCAGTTCTTC
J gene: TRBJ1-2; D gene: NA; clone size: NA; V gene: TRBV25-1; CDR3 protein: CASSEWGGAGLTKGYTF; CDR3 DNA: TGTGCCAGCAGTGAATGGGGGGGGGCAGGACTTACGAAAGGCTACACCTTC
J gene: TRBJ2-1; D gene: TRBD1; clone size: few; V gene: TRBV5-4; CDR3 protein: CASSPGTDLTNEQFF; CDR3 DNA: TGTGCCAGCAGCCCCGGGACAGATCTTACTAATGAGCAGTTCTTC
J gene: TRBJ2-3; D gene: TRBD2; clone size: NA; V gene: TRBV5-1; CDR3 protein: CASSLVGSGRAGADTQYF; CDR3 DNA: TGCGCCAGCAGCTTGGTCGGTAGCGGGAGGGCCGGGGCAGATACGCAGTATTTT
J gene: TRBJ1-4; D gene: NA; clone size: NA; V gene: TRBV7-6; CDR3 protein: CASSSPGTREKLFF; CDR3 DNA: TGTGCCAGCAGCTCACCCGGGACTAGGGAAAAACTGTTTTTT
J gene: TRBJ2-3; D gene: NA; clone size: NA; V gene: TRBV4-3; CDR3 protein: CASSLGVGTSTDTQYF; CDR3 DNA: TGCGCCAGCAGCCTCGGGGTGGGGACTAGCACAGATACGCAGTATTTT